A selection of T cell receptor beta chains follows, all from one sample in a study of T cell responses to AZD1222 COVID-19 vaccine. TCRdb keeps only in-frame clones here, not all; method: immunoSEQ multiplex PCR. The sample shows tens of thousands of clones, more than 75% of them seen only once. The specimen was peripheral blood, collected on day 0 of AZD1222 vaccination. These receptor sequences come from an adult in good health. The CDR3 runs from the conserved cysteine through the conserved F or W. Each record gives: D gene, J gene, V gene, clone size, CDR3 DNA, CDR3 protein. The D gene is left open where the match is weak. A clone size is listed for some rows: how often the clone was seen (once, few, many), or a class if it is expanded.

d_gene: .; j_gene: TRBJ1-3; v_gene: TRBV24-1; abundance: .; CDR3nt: TGTGCCACCAGTGATTCTTGGGAGAACTCTGGAAACACCATATATTTT; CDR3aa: CATSDSWENSGNTIYF
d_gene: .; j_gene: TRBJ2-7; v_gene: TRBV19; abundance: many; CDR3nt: TGTGCCAGTAGTATAGAAAGCTCCTACGAGCAGTACTTC; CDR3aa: CASSIESSYEQYF
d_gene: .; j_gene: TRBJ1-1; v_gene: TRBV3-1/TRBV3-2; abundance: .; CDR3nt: TGTGCCAGCAGCCAAGTGGGGGGGAACACTGAAGCTTTCTTT; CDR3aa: CASSQVGGNTEAFF
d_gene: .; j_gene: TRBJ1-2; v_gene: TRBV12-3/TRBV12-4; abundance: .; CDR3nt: TGTGCCAGCAGTCTCCTTAACTATGGCTACACCTTC; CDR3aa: CASSLLNYGYTF
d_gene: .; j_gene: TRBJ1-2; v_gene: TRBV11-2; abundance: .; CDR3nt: TGTGCCAGCAGCTCCATTCGGAGCAGGGACTATGGCTACACCTTC; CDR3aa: CASSSIRSRDYGYTF
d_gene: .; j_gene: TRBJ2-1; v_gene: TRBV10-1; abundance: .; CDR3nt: TGCGCCAGCAGTGATTTGAAGGGGCCTAGCTCCTACAATGAGCAGTTCTTC; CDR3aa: CASSDLKGPSSYNEQFF
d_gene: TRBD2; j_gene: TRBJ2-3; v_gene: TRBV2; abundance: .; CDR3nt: TGTGCCAGCCGACTAGCGGGGGGCACAGATACGCAGTATTTT; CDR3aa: CASRLAGGTDTQYF
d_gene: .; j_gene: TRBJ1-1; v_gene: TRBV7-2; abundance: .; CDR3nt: TGTGCCAGCAGCCCGAACATGAACACTGAAGCTTTCTTT; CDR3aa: CASSPNMNTEAFF
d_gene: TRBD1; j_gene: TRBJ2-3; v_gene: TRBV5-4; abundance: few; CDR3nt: TGTGCCAGCAGCCCGGGACAGCACACAGATACGCAGTATTTT; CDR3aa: CASSPGQHTDTQYF
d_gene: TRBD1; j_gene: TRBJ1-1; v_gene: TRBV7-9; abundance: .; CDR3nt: TGTGCCAGCAGCGGACAGGTCTCCACTGAAGCTTTCTTT; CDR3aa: CASSGQVSTEAFF
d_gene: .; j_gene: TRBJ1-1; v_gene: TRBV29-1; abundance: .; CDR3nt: TGCAGCGTTGCTATGGGGGGTGGGGAGAACACTGAAGCTTTCTTT; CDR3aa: CSVAMGGGENTEAFF